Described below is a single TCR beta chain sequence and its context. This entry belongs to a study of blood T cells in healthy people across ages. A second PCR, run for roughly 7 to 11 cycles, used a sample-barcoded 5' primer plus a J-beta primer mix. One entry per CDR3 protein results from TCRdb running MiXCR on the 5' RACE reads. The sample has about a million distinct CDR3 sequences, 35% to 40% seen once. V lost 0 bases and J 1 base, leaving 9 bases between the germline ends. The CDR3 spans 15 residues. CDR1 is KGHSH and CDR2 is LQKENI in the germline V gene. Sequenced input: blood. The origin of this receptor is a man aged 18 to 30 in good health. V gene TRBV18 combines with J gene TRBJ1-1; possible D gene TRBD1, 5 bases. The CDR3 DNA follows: TGTGCCAGCTCACCACCCCCGGGGGGGAACACTGAAGCTTTCTTT. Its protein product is CASSPPPGGNTEAFF.